These 3 T cell receptor beta chains originate from one sample sequenced in a study of shared clonotypes between healthy human individuals. TCRdb's table, derived via immunoSEQ multiplex PCR, lists solely in-frame clones and lacks some. The sample gives under 2,500,000 clones, around 95% of which show up once; more than 0.1% is in the top ten. The sequenced material came from naive CD4+ T cells sorted from blood. Subset denoted: CD45RA+ positively selected. All receptors come from a young man in good health.

The rearrangement joins TRBV2 to TRBJ1-3; D is unclear. The CDR3 spans 15 residues. The V and J ends lost 3 bases and 0 bases respectively, with 9 bases between them. Looked up from germline, CDR1 is SNHLY and CDR2 is FYNNEI. CDR3 bases: TGTGCCAGCAGTGATGACGGGAACTCTGGAAACACCATATATTTT. This sequence encodes CASSDDGNSGNTIYF.

The chain recombines TRBV5-1 with TRBJ2-1, with 10 bases that match TRBD2. This CDR3 region has 16 residues. V lost 0 bases and J lost 8; bases outside the gene matches: 8. The V gene's germline CDR1 is SGHRS and CDR2 YFSETQ. CDR3 sequence reads: CASSLEVSGGSDEQFF. DNA for the CDR3: TGCGCCAGCAGCTTGGAAGTTAGCGGGGGGTCGGATGAGCAGTTCTTC. Filled out from reference TRBV5-1 and TRBJ2-1, the complete variable domain reads KAGVTQTPRYLIKTRGQQVTLSCSPISGHRSVSWYQQTPGQGLQFLFEYFSETQRNKGNFPGRFSGRQFSNSRSEMNVSTLELGDSALYLCASSLEVSGGSDEQFFGPGTRLTVL.

The gene calls are TRBV10-3 and TRBJ1-2; D unresolved. CDR1 is ENHRY and CDR2 is SYGVKD in the germline V gene. The V end was cut by 3 bases, the J end by 7 bases, with 12 bases between. This CDR3 contains 13 residues. DNA of the CDR3: TGTGCCATCAGTGATCCCCGGGGAGGTGGCTACACCTTC. Translating it yields CAISDPRGGGYTF.